The text below deals with one T cell receptor (beta chain). What it binds is unknown. This CDR3 region has 15 residues. Germline V lookup: CDR1 SEHNR, CDR2 FQNEAQ (reference sequence). The V gene end was trimmed by 5 bases and the J gene end by 3 bases; junction bases not matched to a gene: 5. Produced via immunoSEQ multiplex PCR; TCRdb's table is partial and in-frame only. Among approximately 100,000 clones listed, about 90% were seen once. This entry belongs to a study of identifying expanded T cells in peripheral blood. Study results and caveats: Technical replicates showed about 1.1 changed clones; roughly two weeks 15 to 20; four weeks 19.

During the collection period, no donor immune events like infections were recorded. This chain joins TRBV7-9 and TRBJ2-1; 9 positions match TRBD1. The clonotype comes from a person aged 18 to 75 in good health. The sample consisted of blood. The CDR3 reads CASSQSDRGYNEQFF. For the CDR3, the DNA is TGTGCCAGCAGCCAATCGGACAGGGGCTACAATGAGCAGTTCTTC.